Listed below are T cell receptor beta chains from one sample, sequenced in a study of esophageal squamous cell carcinoma under preoperative chemotherapy. Each CDR3 protein is one row after TCRdb ran MiXCR on the PCR reads. The sample has roughly 12,000 distinct CDR3 sequences; roughly 50% are singletons. The specimen was taken from a patient given preoperative chemotherapy. The receptor set was obtained from a human donor with esophageal squamous cell carcinoma. The donor label of this sample is uncertain. The CDR3 runs from the conserved cysteine through the conserved F or W. D genes are given only for firm matches.

len	d_gene	v_gene	j_gene	CDR3aa
15	TRBD1	TRBV6-4	TRBJ2-3	CASSASTGGTDTQYF
15	NA	TRBV6-1	TRBJ2-2	CASSEGGTDTGELFF
13	TRBD2	TRBV10-3	TRBJ2-1	CAIGTSGNNEQFF
14	NA	TRBV10-3	TRBJ2-5	CATRGPTTQETQYF
14	NA	TRBV6-1	TRBJ2-1	CASTPGSYYGEQFF
14	NA	TRBV6-1	TRBJ2-5	CASSERPESVTQYF
16	TRBD2	TRBV6-1	TRBJ2-1	CASRGTSGSSYNEQFF
14	NA	TRBV6-1	TRBJ2-4	CAGTQGGPRDKQYF
13	NA	TRBV6-1	TRBJ2-1	CASSPYGGNEQFF
14	TRBD1	TRBV7-8	NA	CASRYRGIGETQYF
16	NA	TRBV6-1	TRBJ2-4	CASSELGRCATNTQYF
14	TRBD1	TRBV6-1	NA	CASRRGQLIYEQYF
15	TRBD1	TRBV6-1	TRBJ2-1	CASSRRDRGRHEQFF
15	TRBD2	TRBV6-1	TRBJ2-5	CARGPGGGSEDTQYF
15	TRBD2	TRBV7-2	TRBJ2-5	CASSIRTSGGETQYF
16	NA	TRBV6-1	NA	CASSLQQGGGSYEQYF
16	NA	TRBV6-1	TRBJ2-4	CASRVLGLRDKDTQYF
17	TRBD2	TRBV7-2	TRBJ2-1	CASSLVRLAGAYNEQFF
12	NA	TRBV20-1	TRBJ2-1	CSASDSRNEQFF
14	NA	TRBV7-2	TRBJ2-5	CASNLLSSQETQYF
15	NA	TRBV6-5	NA	CASSYGRGRDYEQYF
13	TRBD1	TRBV7-7	TRBJ2-1	CASSLGQDNEQFF
15	TRBD2	TRBV12-3/TRBV12-4	TRBJ2-3	CASVPLAGAKDTQYF
11	NA	TRBV6-1	TRBJ2-3	CASSGVDTQYF
17	NA	TRBV6-1	TRBJ2-7	CASSEIGIRGGTGEQYF
13	NA	TRBV7-6	TRBJ2-1	CASSLEVDNEQFF
12	NA	TRBV7-2	TRBJ2-7	CASSYASYEQYF
17	NA	TRBV7-6	TRBJ2-2	CASSPRTGPVNTGELFF
12	NA	TRBV11-2	TRBJ2-1	CASSRFGETQFF
13	NA	TRBV6-1	TRBJ2-3	CASSVRAKDIQYF
15	TRBD2	TRBV6-1	TRBJ2-3	CASRALLAGADTQYF
16	TRBD1	TRBV3-1	TRBJ2-1	CASSVTGGASYNEQFF
16	TRBD2	TRBV6-2/TRBV6-3	TRBJ2-5	CASSYSPTSGYNEQYF
13	TRBD1	TRBV6-1	TRBJ1-1	CASPGGGTTEAFF
16	NA	TRBV6-1	TRBJ2-4	CASSDEGLGGEDTQYF
16	TRBD1	TRBV6-1	TRBJ2-3	CASSTRQGLNTDTQYF
14	TRBD1	TRBV6-1	NA	CASRAAQGAKELFF
14	NA	TRBV6-1	NA	CASSDGVIYNTQYF
14	TRBD1	TRBV6-6	NA	CASRRDRRAHEQYF
15	TRBD2	TRBV6-1	TRBJ2-3	CARTKGRGAKDTQYF
16	NA	TRBV7-2	TRBJ2-5	CASRAQGGSDQDTQYF
16	NA	TRBV7-2	NA	CASSSRKGGVSETQYF
14	TRBD1	TRBV6-1	TRBJ2-3	CGSRGPGATNMQYF
15	NA	TRBV6-1	TRBJ2-3	CASRPGTGNTGAQFF
16	TRBD1	TRBV6-1	TRBJ2-1	CASRDARTGEGNEQFF
13	TRBD2	TRBV12-3/TRBV12-4	TRBJ2-1	CASSLRTSGTKFF
16	TRBD2	TRBV7-2	TRBJ2-4	CASRERGGRDQDIQYF
12	NA	TRBV6-1	TRBJ2-3	CAGSGQQETQYF
14	TRBD1	TRBV6-5	NA	CASSYSGQGGTQFF
13	NA	TRBV6-1	NA	CASSATGYETQYF
20	NA	TRBV23-1	TRBJ2-3	CASRRRRRTAKKGITDTQYF